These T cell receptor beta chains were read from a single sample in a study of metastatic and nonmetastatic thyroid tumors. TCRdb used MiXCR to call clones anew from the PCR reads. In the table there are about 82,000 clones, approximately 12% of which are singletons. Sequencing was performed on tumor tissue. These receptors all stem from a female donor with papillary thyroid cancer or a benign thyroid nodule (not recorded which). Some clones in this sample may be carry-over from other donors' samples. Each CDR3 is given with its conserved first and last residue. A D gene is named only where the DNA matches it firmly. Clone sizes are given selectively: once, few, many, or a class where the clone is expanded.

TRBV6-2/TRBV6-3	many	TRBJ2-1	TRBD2	TGTGCCAGCAGTTACTCGCCTAGCGGGAGGATTAATGAGCAGTTCTTC	CASSYSPSGRINEQFF
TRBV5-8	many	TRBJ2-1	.	TGTGCCAGCAGCTTGTATTTGGGGGGAGCAGTCAACAATGAGCAGTTCTTC	CASSLYLGGAVNNEQFF
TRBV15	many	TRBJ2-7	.	TGTGCCACCAGCAGAGATCGGGTAGGGGGCTACGAGCAGTACTTC	CATSRDRVGGYEQYF
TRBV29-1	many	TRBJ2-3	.	TGCAGCGTTAAGGGGACCACAGATACGCAGTATTTT	CSVKGTTDTQYF
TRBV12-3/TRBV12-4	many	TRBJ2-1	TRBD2	TGTGCCAGCAGCGTCTCGACCGGGACTAGCGGGAGATATGAGCAGTTCTTC	CASSVSTGTSGRYEQFF
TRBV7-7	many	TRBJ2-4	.	TGTGCTAGCAGCTCTAGCCAGGTCTTC	CASSSSQVF
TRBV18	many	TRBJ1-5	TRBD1	TGTGCCAGCTCGATGGACAGGGCCCAGCCCCAGCATTTT	CASSMDRAQPQHF
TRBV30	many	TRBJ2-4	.	TGTGCCTGGAGGGGGGCCAAAAACATTCAGTACTTC	CAWRGAKNIQYF
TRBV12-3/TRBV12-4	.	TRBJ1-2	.	TGTGCAAGCAGTCCTATAGGGCCCTATGGCTACACCTTC	CASSPIGPYGYTF
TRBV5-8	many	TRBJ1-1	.	TGTGCCAGCAGCTTGGACCGGGACATTGTTTTCTTT	CASSLDRDIVFF
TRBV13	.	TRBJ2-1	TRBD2	TGTGCCAGCAGACCCCTAGCGGGAGTTCCCTCCAACCTTCGTCATGAGAAGTTCTTC	CASRPLAGVPSNLRHEKFF
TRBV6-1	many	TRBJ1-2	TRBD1	TGTGCCAGCAGCCTTGGGACAGGGTGGAACTATGGCTACACCTTC	CASSLGTGWNYGYTF
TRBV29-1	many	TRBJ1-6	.	TGCAGCGTTGGGGACAATAATTCACCCCTCCACTTT	CSVGDNNSPLHF
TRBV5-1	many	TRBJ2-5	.	TGCGCCAGCAGCTTCCAGGGGACTAACCAAGAGACCCAGTACTTC	CASSFQGTNQETQYF
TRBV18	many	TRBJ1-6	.	TGTGCCAGCTCACCCGGGGAGTCACCCCTCCACTTT	CASSPGESPLHF
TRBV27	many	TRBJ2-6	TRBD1	TGTGCCAGCAGGGGGGGGACAGGGAATCCTGGGGCCAACGTCCTGACTTTC	CASRGGTGNPGANVLTF
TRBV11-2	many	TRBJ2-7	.	TGTGCCAGCAGCTTGAACAGGCTATACGAGCAGTACTTC	CASSLNRLYEQYF
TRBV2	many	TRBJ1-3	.	TGTGCCAGCAGTGAAGCGGGATCCAACTGGTACTCTGGAAACACCATATATTTT	CASSEAGSNWYSGNTIYF
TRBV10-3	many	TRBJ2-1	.	TGTGCCATCAGTCCCCGAGTAGCTACGAGGAATGAGCAGTTCTTC	CAISPRVATRNEQFF
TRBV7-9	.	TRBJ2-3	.	TGTGCCAGCAGCTTAGCAAACACAGATACGCAGTATTTT	CASSLANTDTQYF
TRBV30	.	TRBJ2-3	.	TGTGCCTGGACCCCGGGCACAGATACGCAGTATTTT	CAWTPGTDTQYF
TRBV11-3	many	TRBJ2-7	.	TGTGCCAGCAGCTTAAGGGACTCTAACTACGAGCAGTACTTC	CASSLRDSNYEQYF
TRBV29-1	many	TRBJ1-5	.	TGCAGCGTTGGAGGGGTTAATCAGCCCCAGCATTTT	CSVGGVNQPQHF
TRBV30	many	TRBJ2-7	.	TGTGCCTGGAGCCCCAAACAGGGAACCTACGAGCAGTACTTC	CAWSPKQGTYEQYF
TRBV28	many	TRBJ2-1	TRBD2	TGTGCCAGCAGGACACGGCTAGCGGGGTACAATGAGCAGTTCTTC	CASRTRLAGYNEQFF
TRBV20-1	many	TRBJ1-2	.	TGCAATGCTAGAGATTTAAATAGGGGGGCTGGAGATGGCTACACCTTC	CNARDLNRGAGDGYTF
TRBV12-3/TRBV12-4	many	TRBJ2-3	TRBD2	TGTGCCAGCAGTTTTTGGGGGACTAGCGGGTCCGATACGCAGTATTTT	CASSFWGTSGSDTQYF
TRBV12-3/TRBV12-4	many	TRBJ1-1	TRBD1	TGTGCCAGCAGCTTAAAAGGGACAGGGGGGCGGACTGAAGCTTTCTTT	CASSLKGTGGRTEAFF
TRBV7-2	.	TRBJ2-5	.	TGTGCCAGCAGCTTAGTTGCAGCAGGGGAGACCCGGTACTTT	CASSLVAAGETRYF
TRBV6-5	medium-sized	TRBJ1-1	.	TGTGCCAGCAGTTACCGACAGCCCCAGAATCAAGAAGCTTTCTTT	CASSYRQPQNQEAFF
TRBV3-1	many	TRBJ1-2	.	TGTGCCAGCAGCCGACATGGGGATGGCGTCCCTAATCCCGCTAACTATGGCTACACCTTC	CASSRHGDGVPNPANYGYTF
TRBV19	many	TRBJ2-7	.	TGTGCCAGTAGTATAGATGGGACAACCTACGAGCAGTACTTC	CASSIDGTTYEQYF
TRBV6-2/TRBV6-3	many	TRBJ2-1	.	TGTGCCAGCCATAAAGTGTGGGACCCAGAACACAATGAGCAGTTCTTC	CASHKVWDPEHNEQFF
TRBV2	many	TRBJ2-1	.	TGTGCCAGCAGTGAAGGGGTCGTTAATGAGCAGTTCTTC	CASSEGVVNEQFF
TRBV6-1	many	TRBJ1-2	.	TGTGCCAGCACGGCTTCCTATGGCTACACCTTC	CASTASYGYTF
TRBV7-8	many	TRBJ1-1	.	TGTGCCAGCAGCTTAGTAGGACTATCGAACACTGAAGCTTTCTTT	CASSLVGLSNTEAFF
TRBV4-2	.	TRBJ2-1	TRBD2	TGTGCCAGCAGCCAAGGCCCGGGACTAGCGGGAGTTGTTAATGAGCAGTTCTTC	CASSQGPGLAGVVNEQFF
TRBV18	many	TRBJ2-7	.	TGTGCCAGCTCACCGGGACTCATGTACGAGCAGTACTTC	CASSPGLMYEQYF
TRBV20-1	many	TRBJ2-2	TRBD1	TGCAGTGCTAGTAGGTCCGGGACAGGGGGCATCGGGGAGCTGTTTTTT	CSASRSGTGGIGELFF
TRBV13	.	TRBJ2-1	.	TGTGCCAGCAGCTTAAGGGGCGGCGGGGCCAGCTCCTACAATGAGCAGTTCTTC	CASSLRGGGASSYNEQFF
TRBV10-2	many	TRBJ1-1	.	TGCGCCAGCAGTGTGAGAGGGGGTTCGAACACTGAAGCTTTCTTT	CASSVRGGSNTEAFF
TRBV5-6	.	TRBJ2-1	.	TGCGCCAGCAGCTTGGCGGCCGGGTGGCCCCACAATGAGCAGTTCTTC	CASSLAAGWPHNEQFF
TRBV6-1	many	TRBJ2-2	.	TGTGCCAGCAGTGAAGGACGGGGGTGGACCGGGGAGCTGTTTTTT	CASSEGRGWTGELFF
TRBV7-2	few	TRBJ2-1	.	TGTGCCAGCAGCCCGGGACTCACAACTGAGCAGTTCTTC	CASSPGLTTEQFF
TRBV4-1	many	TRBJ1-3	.	TGCGCCAGCAGCCAAACAGGGAGTACTGGAAACACCATATATTTT	CASSQTGSTGNTIYF
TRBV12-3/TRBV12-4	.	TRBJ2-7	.	TGTGCCAGCAGGGTGGGCGGGGGCCCCTACGATCAGTACTTC	CASRVGGGPYDQYF
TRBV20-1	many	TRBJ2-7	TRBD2	TGCAGTGCTAGAGACCCCGGGACTAGGGCCGAGCAGTACTTC	CSARDPGTRAEQYF
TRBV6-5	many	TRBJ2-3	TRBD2	TGTGCCAGCAGTTACTCAGGGAGGGCGCGGGATACGCAGTATTTT	CASSYSGRARDTQYF
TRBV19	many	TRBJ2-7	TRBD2	TGTGCCAGTAGTAGACTAGCGGAACCCTACGAGCAGTACTTC	CASSRLAEPYEQYF
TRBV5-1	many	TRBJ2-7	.	TGCGCCAGCAGCTTGATGGGAGTTGGGGGTTCTTACGAGCAGTACTTC	CASSLMGVGGSYEQYF
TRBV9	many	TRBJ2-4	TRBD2	TGTGCCAGCAGCGTAGGACTAGCGGGAGCCAAAAACATTCAGTACTTC	CASSVGLAGAKNIQYF
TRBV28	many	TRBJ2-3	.	TGTGCCAGCATTAGGGGGGGAGAAGATACGCAGTATTTT	CASIRGGEDTQYF
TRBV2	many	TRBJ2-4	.	TGTGCCAGCAGGGGGCGCGGTTACGACAAAAACATTCAGTACTTC	CASRGRGYDKNIQYF
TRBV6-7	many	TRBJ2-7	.	TGTGCCAGCCGGGACTGTTCCTACGAGCAGTACTTC	CASRDCSYEQYF
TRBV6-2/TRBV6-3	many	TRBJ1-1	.	TGTGCCAGCAGAGGTAGTGGACTCGAAGCTTTCTTT	CASRGSGLEAFF
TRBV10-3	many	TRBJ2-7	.	TGTGCCACCACTAGGGATGTAGGAACCTCCTACGAGCAGTACTTC	CATTRDVGTSYEQYF
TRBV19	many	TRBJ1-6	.	TGTGCCAGTAGGGTCTCGACAGGAAGCTCCCATAATTCACCCCTCCACTTT	CASRVSTGSSHNSPLHF
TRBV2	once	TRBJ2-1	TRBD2	TGTGCCAGCAGTGGGGGCGGGAGGGGCCTTTACAATGAGCAGTTCTTC	CASSGGGRGLYNEQFF
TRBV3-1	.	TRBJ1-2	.	TGTGCCAGCAGTCTTCCGGGACCCCACTATGGCTACACCTTC	CASSLPGPHYGYTF